A single sample is the source of the 10 T cell receptor beta chains below, sequenced in a study of cytomegalovirus exposure and HLA in healthy donors (dated by TCRdb to about 2017). The library was produced with the immunoSEQ multiplex PCR assay. For the multiplex PCR, a mixture combining 60 forward primers for TCR Vbeta segments and 13 reverse primers for TCR Jbeta segments was used. Entries here come from immuneACCESS through TCRdb and include only in-frame sequences with V and J called. Some clones fail to appear in such tables; in the studies checked, an unresolved V gene covers under half of the shortfall, and the cause of the remainder is unknown. For this sample there are roughly 190,000 clones; approximately 70% appear just once. The top ten constitute approximately 3% of the sample. The source material was PBMCs. The receptors come from a woman aged 25 to 45 in good health and CMV-seropositive.

V is TRBV27 and J is TRBJ2-7, with 11 positions matching TRBD2. The CDR3 runs 14 residues. Germline V gives CDR1 MNHEY, CDR2 SMNVEV (reference sequence). V trimming: 6 bases; J trimming: 3 bases; junction bases outside the gene matches: 4. The CDR3 sequence: CASSLAGGRYEQYF. The CDR3 nucleotides are TGTGCCAGCAGCTTAGCGGGAGGGCGCTACGAGCAGTACTTC.

The rearrangement uses TRBV7-2 and TRBJ2-3; a possible D gene is TRBD2 (6 bases). This CDR3 is 16 amino acids long. Trimming took off 1 base at V and 0 bases at J, with 11 bases between the two ends. Germline loops: CDR1 SGHTA, CDR2 FQGNSA. CDR3 protein: CASSLEGGSSTDTQYF. The CDR3, as DNA: TGTGCCAGCAGCTTAGAAGGAGGGTCCAGCACAGATACGCAGTATTTT. Full variable domain (remainder filled in from reference TRBV7-2 and TRBJ2-3): GAGVSQSPSNKVTEKGKDVELRCDPISGHTALYWYRQSLGQGLEFLIYFQGNSAPDKSGLPSDRFSAERTGGSVSTLTIQRTQQEDSAVYLCASSLEGGSSTDTQYFGPGTRLTVL.

The chain links TRBV5-6 to TRBJ2-3, with 14 positions matching TRBD2. The CDR3 consists of 16 residues. V gave up 2 bases and J gave up 5 bases; unmatched junction bases: 4. The germline CDR1 and CDR2 sequences are SGHDT and YYEEEE. In DNA, the CDR3 is TGTGCCAGCAGCTTCCGGACTAGCGGGAGGATAGATACGCAGTATTTT. This encodes CASSFRTSGRIDTQYF. Complete variable domain (other parts from reference TRBV5-6 and TRBJ2-3): DAGVTQSPTHLIKTRGQQVTLRCSPKSGHDTVSWYQQALGQGPQFIFQYYEEEERQRGNFPDRFSGHQFPNYSSELNVNALLLGDSALYLCASSFRTSGRIDTQYFGPGTRLTVL.

This chain connects TRBV6-5 to TRBJ2-5, with TRBD2 matching over 12 bases. The J call could be wrong; TRBJ2-7 is a better fit for the DNA end. In germline, CDR1 is MNHEY, CDR2 SVGAGI. CDR3 length: 15 residues. CDR3 amino acids: CASISTRLAGVEQYF. CDR3 in DNA: TGTGCCAGCATCTCCACCCGACTAGCGGGAGTCGAGCAGTACTTC.

Only one count was recorded for this clone. The rearrangement uses TRBV4-1 and TRBJ2-1, with 7 nucleotides matching TRBD2. CDR3 size: 17 residues. The V and J ends lost 1 base and 7 bases, in that order; junction bases with no gene match: 13. Germline CDR1 MGHRA, CDR2 YSYEKL. The CDR3 loop is CASSQGVGGRFINEQFF. CDR3 in DNA: TGCGCCAGCAGCCAAGGAGTAGGCGGGAGATTTATAAATGAGCAGTTCTTC.

V gene TRBV7-9 combines with J gene TRBJ2-1; TRBD1 agrees at 10 bases. The CDR3 has 14 amino acids. J was trimmed by 5 bases and V by 3 bases; bases with no gene match: 1. The germline CDR1 and CDR2 sequences are SEHNR and FQNEAQ (reference sequence). The CDR3 DNA sequence: TGTGCCAGCAGCTTGGGACAGGGGAACAATGAGCAGTTCTTC. This codes for CASSLGQGNNEQFF.

The chain is built from TRBV19 and TRBJ2-1; D unresolved. Trimming stripped 4 bases from V and 7 bases from J, with 8 bases between. There are 12 residues in the CDR3. CDR1 is LNHDA and CDR2 is SQIVND in the germline V gene (reference sequence). The CDR3 nucleotides read TGTGCCAGTAGTACATACGGGAATGAGCAGTTCTTC. Residues: CASSTYGNEQFF. The complete variable domain, with remaining parts taken from reference TRBV19 and TRBJ2-1, reads DGGITQSPKYLFRKEGQNVTLSCEQNLNHDAMYWYRQDPGQGLRLIYYSQIVNDFQKGDIAEGYSVSREKKESFPLTVTSAQKNPTAFYLCASSTYGNEQFFGPGTRLTVL.

This clone was detected a few times. V gene TRBV15 combines with J gene TRBJ2-7, with D tentatively TRBD2 (5 bases). There are 13 residues in the CDR3. Trimming removed 4 bases from V and 5 bases from J, with 12 bases in between. Germline V lookup: CDR1 LNHNV, CDR2 YYDKDF (reference sequence). CDR3 sequence: CATSKVGENEQYF. As DNA, the CDR3 is TGTGCCACCAGCAAGGTGGGAGAGAACGAGCAGTACTTC.

The chain joins TRBV13 to TRBJ2-5; 8 bases align to TRBD2. Germline assignment: CDR1 PRHDT and CDR2 FYEKMQ (reference sequence). The CDR3 is 15 residues long. V shed 5 bases and J 14 bases; nucleotides not matched to a gene: 19. In DNA, the CDR3 is TGTGCCAGCAGCACCGCTAGCGGGCTTCAAGAGACCCTATACTTC. Translation: CASSTASGLQETLYF.

This clone was seen just once. V is TRBV28 and J is TRBJ2-3; 10 bases fit TRBD2. After removal of 6 bases from V and 7 bases from J, the junction contained 10 bases not matched to a gene. This CDR3 comprises 15 residues. Looked up from germline, CDR1 is MDHEN and CDR2 is SYDVKM. In DNA form, the CDR3 reads TGTGCCAGCAGAATCAAGCTAGCGGGAGTGTATACGCAGTATTTT. It yields the protein CASRIKLAGVYTQYF. Combining the CDR3 with reference TRBV28 and TRBJ2-3 gives the whole variable domain DVKVTQSSRYLVKRTGEKVFLECVQDMDHENMFWYRQDPGLGLRLIYFSYDVKMKEKGDIPEGYSVSREKKERFSLILESASTNQTSMYLCASRIKLAGVYTQYFGPGTRLTVL.